A selection of T cell receptor beta chains follows, all from one sample in a study of blood T cell repertoires in COVID-19. Here immunoSEQ multiplex PCR was the method, and the copy in TCRdb shows in-frame clones only, minus some. The sample lists some 270,000 clones, roughly 86% occurring once. The sample taken for sequencing was peripheral blood. Receptor source: an elderly woman with COVID-19, enrolled during active disease. The CDR3 runs from the conserved cysteine through the conserved F or W. The order of the fields is V gene, J gene, D gene, clone size, CDR3 protein, CDR3 DNA. A D gene is named only where the DNA matches it firmly. Clone size is given for some rows only: seen once, a few or many times, or a class if the clone is expanded.

v_call: TRBV27
j_call: TRBJ2-5
d_call: TRBD1
clone_size: once
cdr3_aa: CASSSGTGGAETQYF
cdr3_nt: TGTGCCAGCAGTTCCGGGACAGGGGGGGCGGAGACCCAGTACTTC

v_call: TRBV18
j_call: TRBJ1-1
d_call: TRBD1
clone_size: NA
cdr3_aa: CASSPPTGERAQAFF
cdr3_nt: TGTGCCAGCTCACCCCCGACAGGGGAGAGGGCCCAAGCTTTCTTT

v_call: TRBV3-1/TRBV3-2
j_call: TRBJ1-5
d_call: NA
clone_size: NA
cdr3_aa: CASSPNPGVNQPQHF
cdr3_nt: TGTGCCAGCAGCCCAAACCCGGGGGTCAATCAGCCCCAGCATTTT

v_call: TRBV27
j_call: TRBJ2-7
d_call: NA
clone_size: NA
cdr3_aa: CASSFTGWSYEQYF
cdr3_nt: TGTGCCAGCAGTTTCACAGGGTGGTCCTACGAGCAGTACTTC

v_call: TRBV15
j_call: TRBJ2-7
d_call: TRBD2
clone_size: once
cdr3_aa: CATSRAALGGGTAVQYF
cdr3_nt: TGTGCCACCAGCAGAGCTGCCCTCGGGGGAGGGACGGCGGTGCAGTACTTC

v_call: TRBV7-8
j_call: TRBJ1-1
d_call: NA
clone_size: NA
cdr3_aa: CASSLRLNTEAFF
cdr3_nt: TGTGCCAGCAGCTTGAGGTTGAACACTGAAGCTTTCTTT

v_call: TRBV18
j_call: TRBJ1-1
d_call: NA
clone_size: NA
cdr3_aa: CASSIQGGDTEAFF
cdr3_nt: TGTGCCAGCTCGATACAGGGAGGGGACACTGAAGCTTTCTTT

v_call: TRBV28
j_call: TRBJ1-5
d_call: TRBD1
clone_size: NA
cdr3_aa: CASLPGTALQPQHF
cdr3_nt: TGTGCCAGCCTACCGGGGACAGCCTTACAGCCCCAGCATTTT

v_call: TRBV3-1/TRBV3-2
j_call: TRBJ2-2
d_call: TRBD1
clone_size: NA
cdr3_aa: CASSRDRGVDTGELFF
cdr3_nt: TGTGCCAGCAGCCGAGACAGGGGAGTGGACACCGGGGAGCTGTTTTTT

v_call: TRBV5-1
j_call: TRBJ2-3
d_call: TRBD2
clone_size: NA
cdr3_aa: CASSLARTSGELPDTQYF
cdr3_nt: TGCGCCAGCAGCTTGGCCAGGACTAGCGGGGAACTGCCAGATACGCAGTATTTT

v_call: TRBV9
j_call: TRBJ2-1
d_call: NA
clone_size: NA
cdr3_aa: CASSGQSGSYNEQFF
cdr3_nt: TGTGCCAGCAGCGGCCAATCAGGCTCCTACAATGAGCAGTTCTTC

v_call: TRBV6-5
j_call: TRBJ2-1
d_call: TRBD1
clone_size: NA
cdr3_aa: CASRVGQAYNEQFF
cdr3_nt: TGTGCCAGCAGGGTCGGACAGGCCTACAATGAGCAGTTCTTC

v_call: TRBV28
j_call: TRBJ1-1
d_call: TRBD1
clone_size: NA
cdr3_aa: CASKLQGAWTEAFF
cdr3_nt: TGTGCCAGCAAACTCCAGGGGGCATGGACTGAAGCTTTCTTT

v_call: TRBV5-4
j_call: TRBJ1-1
d_call: NA
clone_size: many
cdr3_aa: CASSLRQDYEAFF
cdr3_nt: TGTGCCAGCAGCTTGAGGCAGGACTATGAAGCTTTCTTT

v_call: TRBV5-1
j_call: TRBJ1-1
d_call: TRBD1
clone_size: NA
cdr3_aa: CASSLAVGQGNTEAFF
cdr3_nt: TGCGCCAGCAGCTTGGCCGTCGGACAGGGGAACACTGAAGCTTTCTTT

v_call: TRBV6-5
j_call: TRBJ2-3
d_call: TRBD2
clone_size: few
cdr3_aa: CASRRQRGTTDTQYF
cdr3_nt: TGTGCCAGCCGTCGCCAGCGGGGGACCACAGATACGCAGTATTTT

v_call: TRBV30
j_call: TRBJ1-5
d_call: NA
clone_size: NA
cdr3_aa: CAWGGPVWSNQPQHF
cdr3_nt: TGTGCCTGGGGGGGGCCGGTTTGGAGCAATCAGCCCCAGCATTTT

v_call: TRBV13
j_call: TRBJ2-7
d_call: NA
clone_size: NA
cdr3_aa: CASSLGYRSPYEQYF
cdr3_nt: TGTGCCAGCAGCTTAGGCTACAGGAGTCCTTACGAGCAGTACTTC

v_call: TRBV20-1
j_call: TRBJ2-3
d_call: NA
clone_size: NA
cdr3_aa: CSASPGTDTQYF
cdr3_nt: TGCAGTGCTAGTCCCGGCACAGATACGCAGTATTTT

v_call: TRBV27
j_call: TRBJ2-1
d_call: TRBD1
clone_size: once
cdr3_aa: CASSFSLGTGYNEQFF
cdr3_nt: TGTGCCAGCAGTTTTAGTCTGGGGACAGGTTACAATGAGCAGTTCTTC

v_call: TRBV7-9
j_call: TRBJ1-6
d_call: TRBD1
clone_size: once
cdr3_aa: CASSSRDRLHPLHF
cdr3_nt: TGTGCCAGCAGCTCCAGGGACAGGCTTCACCCCCTCCACTTT

v_call: TRBV5-4
j_call: TRBJ2-3
d_call: NA
clone_size: NA
cdr3_aa: CASSPQGTDTQYF
cdr3_nt: TGTGCCAGCAGCCCGCAGGGCACAGATACGCAGTATTTT

v_call: TRBV5-1
j_call: TRBJ1-2
d_call: NA
clone_size: NA
cdr3_aa: CASSLFKEGGYTF
cdr3_nt: TGCGCCAGCAGCTTGTTTAAAGAGGGTGGCTACACCTTC

v_call: TRBV6-2/TRBV6-3
j_call: TRBJ2-4
d_call: NA
clone_size: NA
cdr3_aa: CASSYEAIQYF
cdr3_nt: TGTGCCAGCAGTTACGAGGCAATTCAGTACTTC

v_call: TRBV29-1
j_call: TRBJ2-2
d_call: NA
clone_size: NA
cdr3_aa: CSVDGQSTGELFF
cdr3_nt: TGCAGCGTTGATGGGCAGTCCACCGGGGAGCTGTTTTTT

v_call: TRBV19
j_call: TRBJ1-5
d_call: NA
clone_size: NA
cdr3_aa: CASTRNREINQPQHF
cdr3_nt: TGTGCCAGTACTAGGAACAGGGAAATTAATCAGCCCCAGCATTTT

v_call: TRBV27
j_call: TRBJ1-1
d_call: NA
clone_size: NA
cdr3_aa: CASSWRGNTEAFF
cdr3_nt: TGTGCCAGCAGTTGGAGGGGGAACACTGAAGCTTTCTTT

v_call: TRBV10-3
j_call: TRBJ2-5
d_call: NA
clone_size: NA
cdr3_aa: CAISAGGGAAQETQYF
cdr3_nt: TGTGCCATCAGTGCAGGAGGGGGGGCAGCCCAAGAGACCCAGTACTTC

v_call: TRBV13
j_call: TRBJ2-7
d_call: NA
clone_size: NA
cdr3_aa: CASSLFFRDRPYEQYF
cdr3_nt: TGTGCCAGCAGCTTATTTTTCCGAGACAGGCCTTACGAGCAGTACTTC

v_call: TRBV6-2/TRBV6-3
j_call: TRBJ1-1
d_call: NA
clone_size: NA
cdr3_aa: CASSYGGTYTEAFF
cdr3_nt: TGTGCCAGCAGTTACGGGGGGACGTACACTGAAGCTTTCTTT

v_call: TRBV6-5
j_call: TRBJ1-5
d_call: TRBD1
clone_size: NA
cdr3_aa: CASGSTGVGQPQHF
cdr3_nt: TGTGCCAGCGGCTCCACAGGGGTGGGCCAGCCCCAGCATTTT

v_call: TRBV2
j_call: TRBJ2-3
d_call: NA
clone_size: NA
cdr3_aa: CASSENSPQYF
cdr3_nt: TGTGCCAGCAGTGAGAACTCCCCGCAGTATTTT

v_call: TRBV5-4
j_call: TRBJ2-5
d_call: TRBD1
clone_size: NA
cdr3_aa: CASTKQGMIETQYF
cdr3_nt: TGTGCCAGCACCAAACAGGGGATGATAGAGACCCAGTACTTC

v_call: TRBV7-8
j_call: TRBJ1-1
d_call: NA
clone_size: NA
cdr3_aa: CASSRGRNTEAFF
cdr3_nt: TGTGCCAGCAGCCGCGGGAGGAACACTGAAGCTTTCTTT

v_call: TRBV18
j_call: TRBJ1-2
d_call: TRBD1
clone_size: NA
cdr3_aa: CASSPDRGANYGYTF
cdr3_nt: TGTGCCAGCTCACCGGACAGGGGCGCTAACTATGGCTACACCTTC

v_call: TRBV6-6
j_call: TRBJ1-2
d_call: NA
clone_size: NA
cdr3_aa: CASSTSGGDGYGYTF
cdr3_nt: TGTGCCAGCAGCACGTCGGGGGGAGACGGCTATGGCTACACCTTC

v_call: TRBV5-1
j_call: TRBJ2-7
d_call: NA
clone_size: once
cdr3_aa: CASSARSTGTNSYEQYF
cdr3_nt: TGCGCCAGCAGCGCTCGGTCTACAGGGACGAACTCCTACGAGCAGTACTTC

v_call: TRBV14
j_call: TRBJ2-2
d_call: TRBD2
clone_size: NA
cdr3_aa: CASSQEGPRGGNTGELFF
cdr3_nt: TGTGCCAGCAGCCAAGAAGGACCGCGCGGGGGGAACACCGGGGAGCTGTTTTTT

v_call: TRBV6-5
j_call: TRBJ2-6
d_call: NA
clone_size: NA
cdr3_aa: CASRTGSSGANVLTF
cdr3_nt: TGTGCCAGCAGAACAGGGAGCTCTGGGGCCAACGTCCTGACTTTC

v_call: TRBV3-1/TRBV3-2
j_call: TRBJ1-4
d_call: NA
clone_size: NA
cdr3_aa: CASSQDLGAGEKLFF
cdr3_nt: TGTGCCAGCAGCCAAGATCTGGGGGCAGGGGAAAAACTGTTTTTT

v_call: TRBV3-1/TRBV3-2
j_call: TRBJ1-2
d_call: NA
clone_size: NA
cdr3_aa: CASSQEAGYGYTF
cdr3_nt: TGTGCCAGCAGCCAAGAGGCCGGGTATGGCTACACCTTC

v_call: TRBV4-2
j_call: TRBJ1-5
d_call: TRBD1
clone_size: NA
cdr3_aa: CASSTGEGTGGGGNQPQHF
cdr3_nt: TGTGCCAGTTCAACGGGGGAGGGGACAGGGGGCGGAGGCAATCAGCCCCAGCATTTT